The 27 T cell receptor beta chains below all came from one sample that was sequenced in a study of blood T cells in healthy people across ages. A sample-barcoded 5' primer and a J-beta primer mix were used in a second PCR of roughly 7 to 12 cycles. TCRdb used MiXCR to reprocess the 5' RACE reads, holding one entry per CDR3 protein. The sample contains hundreds of thousands of distinct CDR3 sequences, approximately 67% of which appear only once. The specimen was blood. The origin of the receptors is a man aged 25-45 years in good health.

The J gene is TRBJ2-1, the V gene TRBV24-1; D may correspond to TRBD1 or TRBD2 (5 bases each). V gave up 5 bases and J gave up 4 bases, with 17 bases separating them. Germline CDR1 is KGHDR and CDR2 is SFDVKD. The CDR3 consists of 16 residues. The CDR3: CATSVPVGEGYNEQFF. The DNA for the CDR3 is TGTGCCACCAGTGTTCCTGTGGGGGAAGGATACAATGAGCAGTTCTTC.

This clonotype was counted only a few times. This chain links TRBV7-3 with TRBJ2-1, with TRBD2 matching 8 bases. The CDR3 is made up of 18 amino acids. Trimming cost V 5 bases and J 5 bases; bases outside gene matches: 17. Per germline, CDR1 SGHTA and CDR2 FQGTGA. The CDR3 sequence is CASSNKHEGLGGDNEQFF. The CDR3 DNA follows: TGTGCCAGCAGCAACAAACACGAGGGACTAGGGGGGGACAATGAGCAGTTCTTC.

The chain couples TRBV4-1 to TRBJ2-1; TRBD1 matches at 7 bases. The CDR3 loop spans 19 amino acids. Per the germline V gene, CDR1 is MGHRA and CDR2 is YSYEKL. The V and J ends lost 0 bases and 9 bases, in that order; junction bases with no gene match: 20. As DNA, the CDR3 is TGCGCCAGCAGCCAAGAAGGATTGAGGGGGCTTAGTGGATTGAGTGAGCAGTTCTTC. It translates to CASSQEGLRGLSGLSEQFF.

V and J are TRBV7-2 and TRBJ2-7, with TRBD1 identical over 9 bases. The CDR3 length is 16 residues. The trim removed 0 bases at V and 5 bases at J, leaving 8 bases unmatched. Per germline, CDR1 SGHTA and CDR2 FQGNSA. The CDR3 region is CASSLASGTGNHEQYF. The CDR3 DNA is TGTGCCAGCAGCTTAGCTTCCGGGACAGGGAACCACGAGCAGTACTTC.

The chain couples TRBV10-3 to TRBJ2-1; 9 nucleotides align to TRBD1. J was trimmed by 0 bases and V by 10 bases; bases with no gene match: 16. Germline assignment: CDR1 ENHRY and CDR2 SYGVKD. The CDR3 length is 18 residues. The CDR3 DNA sequence: TGTGCCACCACCGCGGGACAGGGACCTGCGAGCTCCTACAATGAGCAGTTCTTC. The encoded protein is CATTAGQGPASSYNEQFF.

The table lists this clonotype with a count of one. The chain is built from TRBV4-3 and TRBJ1-2; a weak D match, TRBD1 (5 bases). This CDR3 contains 16 residues. V dropped 5 bases and J dropped 0 bases, with 16 bases sitting between them. In germline, CDR1 is LGHNA, CDR2 YSLEER. CDR3 DNA sequence: TGCGCCAGCAGCACCCTAACAGGAATCCCTAACTATGGCTACACCTTC. It yields the protein CASSTLTGIPNYGYTF.

The chain carries TRBV7-2 and TRBJ2-5, with a weak D call TRBD1 (5 bases). The ends were cut back, 6 bases at V and 5 bases at J, with 16 bases in the middle. This CDR3 is built from 14 residues. Germline CDR1 SGHTA, CDR2 FQGNSA. The chain's CDR3 is CASSPGSQGETQYF. Here the CDR3 DNA reads TGTGCCAGCAGTCCAGGGTCTCAAGGGGAGACCCAGTACTTC.

The chain joins TRBV6-5 to TRBJ2-1; D gene unclear. V lost 2 bases and J lost 5, with 10 bases in between. This CDR3 has 14 residues. Germline CDR1 reads MNHEY; CDR2 reads SVGAGI. The CDR3 is CASSYVHANNEQFF. The CDR3 DNA reads TGTGCCAGCAGTTACGTGCACGCAAACAATGAGCAGTTCTTC.

This chain connects TRBV3-1 to TRBJ2-7; D tentatively reads TRBD1 or TRBD2 (5 bases each). V lost 1 base and J lost 0, with 16 bases in between. CDR1 LGHDT and CDR2 YNNKEL come from the germline V gene (reference sequence). The CDR3 consists of 17 residues. CDR3 in DNA: TGTGCCAGCAGCCAAGGTCCAAGCGAGGGGAGCTCCTACGAGCAGTACTTC. Translating gives CASSQGPSEGSSYEQYF.

This chain connects TRBV19 to TRBJ2-7; D possibly matches TRBD1 or TRBD2 (6 bases each). There are 15 residues in the CDR3. The V gene's germline CDR1 is LNHDA and CDR2 SQIVND (reference sequence). Trimming removed 3 bases from V and 3 bases from J, with 15 bases in between. The CDR3: CASSIRGPPYYEQYF. The CDR3 nucleotides read TGTGCCAGTAGTATCCGGGGGCCTCCTTACTACGAGCAGTACTTC.

In its sample, this clonotype was seen a few times. The genes are TRBV6-2 or TRBV6-3 and TRBJ2-3, with 8 bases lining up with TRBD2. Germline trimming cut 2 bases from V and 7 bases from J; bases unmatched to any gene: 5. Germline loops: CDR1 MNHEY, CDR2 SVGEGT. The CDR3 length is 14 residues. CDR3 sequence reads: CASSYGSGVNTQYF. CDR3 nucleotide sequence: TGTGCCAGCAGTTACGGTAGCGGGGTGAATACGCAGTATTTT.

This clonotype was counted only a few times. The gene calls are TRBV7-2 and TRBJ2-7; unclear D gene. The assigned J gene may be wrong: the sequence end matches TRBJ2-5 better. CDR1 is SGHTA, CDR2 FQGNSA, per germline. The CDR3 is 10 residues long. Written as DNA, the CDR3 is TGTGCCAGCGGAGAGACGACCCAGTACTTC. Translated, it gives CASGETTQYF.

The chain couples TRBV20-1 to TRBJ2-7; 9 nucleotides match TRBD2. Judging by the DNA end, TRBJ2-5 fits better; the J call may be wrong. Per germline, CDR1 DFQATT and CDR2 SNEGSKA (reference sequence). The CDR3 is made up of 14 amino acids. DNA of the CDR3: TGCAGTGCTAGTAGCGGGGGAGCGGAAGAGACCCAGTACTTC. Encoded protein: CSASSGGAEETQYF.

The chain carries TRBV28 and TRBJ2-5, with 7 bases lining up with TRBD1. This CDR3 comprises 15 residues. Germline values: CDR1 MDHEN, CDR2 SYDVKM. The V segment lost 2 bases and the J segment 5 bases; nucleotides outside the gene matches: 8. The CDR3 loop is CASSLGTVSVETQYF. The CDR3 DNA reads as TGTGCCAGCAGTTTAGGGACAGTCTCCGTGGAGACCCAGTACTTC.

As regards this clonotype: Since a much larger clone is just one base distant, this may be a read error. This chain uses TRBV29-1 with TRBJ2-5; 12 bases match TRBD1. This CDR3 has 12 residues. In germline, CDR1 is SQVTM, CDR2 ANQGSEA. CDR3 DNA sequence: TGCAGATCCGGGACAGGGGGCGGTGAGCAGTACTTC. Residues: CRSGTGGGEQYF.

The V gene is TRBV10-3, the J gene TRBJ2-3; 10 bases align to TRBD1. CDR1 is ENHRY and CDR2 is SYGVKD in the germline V gene. The CDR3 is made up of 18 amino acids. V lost 6 bases and J lost 0; bases outside the gene matches: 12. The DNA for the CDR3 is TGTGCCATCAGCCCGGACAGGGGGAACTTGGGAAGCACAGATACGCAGTATTTT. It yields the protein CAISPDRGNLGSTDTQYF.

The V and J genes are TRBV12-3 or TRBV12-4 and TRBJ2-5; 9 bases align to TRBD2. V dropped 5 bases and J dropped 5; count of bases not matched to a gene: 15. CDR3 size: 17 residues. CDR3 in DNA: TGTGCCAGCAGTCCGTCGGGGGTGCGGGGGGGCTATGAGACCCAGTACTTC. Encoded protein: CASSPSGVRGGYETQYF.

This clonotype was recorded only once. At one boundary the junction diverges from the germline segment, which might be a read error. This chain links TRBV20-1 with TRBJ2-1, with a tentative D call TRBD1 (6 bases). The CDR3 has 13 residues. CDR1 and CDR2 from the germline V gene are DFQATT and SNEGSKA (reference sequence). This CDR3 is CSARPGRGGERFF. The CDR3 nucleotides are TGCAGTGCTAGACCGGGCAGGGGCGGTGAGCGGTTCTTC.

The chain combines TRBV27 with TRBJ2-1; D perhaps matches TRBD1 (6 bases). The CDR3 totals 17 residues. Trimming removed 7 bases at V and 10 bases at J, with 29 bases between. Germline CDR1 MNHEY, CDR2 SMNVEV (reference sequence). CDR3 nucleotide sequence: TGTGCCAGCAATCCTGCCGGGGTCCGGGACAACTCCTACGAGCAGTTCTTC. Its protein is CASNPAGVRDNSYEQFF.

The chain combines TRBV18 with TRBJ2-1; D perhaps matches TRBD1 (6 bases). In germline, CDR1 is KGHSH, CDR2 LQKENI. Trimming removed 3 bases from V and 8 bases from J, with 17 bases in between. The CDR3 is 15 residues long. This CDR3 is CASSPGAGVRDEQFF. The CDR3 DNA reads TGTGCCAGCTCACCTGGGGCAGGGGTCCGCGATGAGCAGTTCTTC.

The chain couples TRBV4-2 to TRBJ1-4; TRBD1 might be the D (5 bases). This CDR3 has 18 amino acids. With 1 base removed from V and 8 bases from J, the gap between germline ends came to 23 bases. Germline V gives CDR1 LGHNA, CDR2 YNFKEQ. CDR3 amino acids: CASSQGPLNSQGGEKLFF. CDR3 bases: TGTGCCAGCAGCCAAGGCCCGCTGAATAGTCAGGGTGGAGAAAAACTGTTTTTT.

The CDR3 nucleotides are TGCAGTGCTAGAGACCTCCCCCGGGCTAGCGCGCAAGAGACCCAGTACTTC. Translating it yields CSARDLPRASAQETQYF. This chain joins TRBV20-1 and TRBJ2-5; tentatively, D is TRBD2 (6 bases). This CDR3 comprises 17 residues. Germline CDR1 reads DFQATT; CDR2 reads SNEGSKA (reference sequence). V lost 0 bases and J lost 2, with 19 bases in between.

This clonotype appeared a single time. The chain links TRBV28 to TRBJ1-4, with D possibly TRBD1 on 6 matching bases. Trimming took off 5 bases at V and 7 bases at J, with 14 bases between the two ends. Germline V gene sequence: CDR1 MDHEN, CDR2 SYDVKM. This CDR3 comprises 14 residues. DNA of the CDR3: TGTGCCAGCAGTAGGGGGGGCGCGTTTGAAAAACTGTTTTTT. This translates into CASSRGGAFEKLFF.

This chain joins TRBV5-1 and TRBJ1-2; a possible D gene is TRBD1 (6 bases). The CDR3 is made up of 15 amino acids. Per germline, CDR1 SGHRS and CDR2 YFSETQ. Deletions cut 5 bases from V and 0 bases from J, with 14 bases between. CDR3 protein: CASRLGGGPNYGYTF. CDR3 nucleotides: TGCGCCAGCAGACTCGGGGGCGGACCTAACTATGGCTACACCTTC.

As regards this clonotype: A junction boundary mismatches the germline segment, possibly from a read error. The CDR3 nucleotides read TGTGCTAGCAGCTTAGGGACAGGTTTAAGCGAGCAGTACTTC. Amino acid sequence: CASSLGTGLSEQYF. This chain uses TRBV7-7 with TRBJ2-4; 8 bases are a match to TRBD1. Gene TRBJ2-7 matches the end of the DNA better, so the J call may be wrong. This CDR3 is built from 14 residues. Germline V CDR1 and CDR2: SSHAT, FNYEAQ (reference sequence).

This clonotype occurred a few times. The rearrangement links TRBV20-1 to TRBJ2-7, with TRBD1 identical over 10 bases. CDR3 length: 14 amino acids. V dropped 4 bases and J dropped 2; count of bases not matched to a gene: 5. Germline V gene sequence: CDR1 DFQATT, CDR2 SNEGSKA (reference sequence). This CDR3 reads CSANPGTGAYEQYF. CDR3 DNA sequence: TGCAGTGCTAATCCCGGGACAGGGGCCTACGAGCAGTACTTC.

The chain is built from TRBV27 and TRBJ2-5; perhaps TRBD1 as D (5 bases). The J call could be wrong; TRBJ2-7 is a better fit for the DNA end. This CDR3 contains 13 residues. CDR1 MNHEY and CDR2 SMNVEV come from the germline V gene (reference sequence). The CDR3 here is CASSWGVGREQYF. The CDR3, as DNA: TGTGCCAGCAGTTGGGGCGTGGGCCGCGAGCAGTACTTC.